This T cell receptor (beta chain) was recovered during a study of blood T cell repertoires in COVID-19. Study-wide background: COVID-19 samples, acute and convalescent, were from the United States, Italy and Spain. In each case, the material was cDNA or gDNA derived from T cells, B-cell-depleted T cells, or PBMCs.

Study processing details: Estimation of nucleated cell counts relied on the amplification of reference gene primers. The repertoire was sequenced with immunoSEQ multiplex PCR; TCRdb's copy has only in-frame clones and lacks some. That table supplies the V and J calls and clone size; D and trimming were determined from the DNA. The table records hundreds of thousands of clones, roughly 86% of them present only once. CDR1 and CDR2 (germline): SGHNT, YYREEE (reference sequence). Trimming stripped 4 bases from V and 5 bases from J, with 18 bases between. This CDR3 comprises 15 residues. The gene calls are TRBV5-4 and TRBJ2-5, with TRBD2 as a possible D gene (6 bases). Sequenced input: peripheral blood. This TCR was recovered from a man in his sixties with acute or convalescent COVID-19. As DNA, the CDR3 is TGTGCCAGCAGCACTGGAGGTGGCCGGGGGGAGACCCAGTACTTC. Amino acid sequence: CASSTGGGRGETQYF. The full variable domain, rest sourced from reference TRBV5-4 and TRBJ2-5, is ETGVTQSPTHLIKTRGQQVTLRCSSQSGHNTVSWYQQALGQGPQFIFQYYREEENGRGNFPPRFSGLQFPNYSSELNVNALELDDSALYLCASSTGGGRGETQYFGPGTRLLVL.